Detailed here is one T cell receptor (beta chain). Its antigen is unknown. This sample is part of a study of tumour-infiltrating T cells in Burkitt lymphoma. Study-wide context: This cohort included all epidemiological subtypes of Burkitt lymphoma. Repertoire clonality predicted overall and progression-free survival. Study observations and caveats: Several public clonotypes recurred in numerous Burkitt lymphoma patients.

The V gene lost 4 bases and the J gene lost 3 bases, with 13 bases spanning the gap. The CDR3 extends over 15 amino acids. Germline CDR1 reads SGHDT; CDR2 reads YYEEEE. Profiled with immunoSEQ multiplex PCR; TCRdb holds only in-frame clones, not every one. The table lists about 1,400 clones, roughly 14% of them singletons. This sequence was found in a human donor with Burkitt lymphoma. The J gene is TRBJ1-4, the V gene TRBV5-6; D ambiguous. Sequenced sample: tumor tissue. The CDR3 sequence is CASSPFGLPNEKLFF. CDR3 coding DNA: TGTGCCAGCAGCCCTTTTGGGTTACCTAATGAAAAACTGTTTTTT.